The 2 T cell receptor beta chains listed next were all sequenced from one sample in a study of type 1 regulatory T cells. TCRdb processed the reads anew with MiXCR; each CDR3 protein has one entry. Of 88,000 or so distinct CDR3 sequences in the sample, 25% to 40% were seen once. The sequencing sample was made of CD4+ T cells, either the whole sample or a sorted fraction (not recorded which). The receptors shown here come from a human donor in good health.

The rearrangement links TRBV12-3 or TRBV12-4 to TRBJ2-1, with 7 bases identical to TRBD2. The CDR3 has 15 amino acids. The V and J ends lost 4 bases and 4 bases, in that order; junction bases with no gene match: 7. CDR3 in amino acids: CASSSRGEGYNEQFF. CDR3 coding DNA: TGTGCCAGCAGTTCTCGGGGGGAGGGGTACAATGAGCAGTTCTTC.

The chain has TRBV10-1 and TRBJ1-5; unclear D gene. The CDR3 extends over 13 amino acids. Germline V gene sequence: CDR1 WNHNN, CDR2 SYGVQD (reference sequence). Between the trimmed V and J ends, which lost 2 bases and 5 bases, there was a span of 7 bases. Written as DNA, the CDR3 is TGCGCCAGCAGTGAGGGATTGGATCAGCCCCAGCATTTT. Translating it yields CASSEGLDQPQHF.